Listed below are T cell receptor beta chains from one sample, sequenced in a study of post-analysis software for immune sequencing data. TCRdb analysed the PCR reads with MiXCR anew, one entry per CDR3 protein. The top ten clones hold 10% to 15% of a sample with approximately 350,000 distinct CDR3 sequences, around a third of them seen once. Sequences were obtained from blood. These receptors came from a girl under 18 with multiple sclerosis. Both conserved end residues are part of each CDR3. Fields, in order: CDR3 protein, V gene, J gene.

cdr3_aa: CASSPLGGRNYGYTF
v_call: TRBV27
j_call: TRBJ1-2

cdr3_aa: CASSLEGHLGEQYF
v_call: TRBV7-2
j_call: TRBJ2-7

cdr3_aa: CASSGDNLYGETQYF
v_call: TRBV12-3/TRBV12-4
j_call: TRBJ2-5

cdr3_aa: CASSLDPYGAQYF
v_call: TRBV7-3
j_call: TRBJ2-5

cdr3_aa: CATSPTSLTPYGYTF
v_call: TRBV15
j_call: TRBJ1-2

cdr3_aa: CASGQGTGDKQPQHF
v_call: TRBV4-1
j_call: TRBJ1-5

cdr3_aa: CASSLIGTGYGYTF
v_call: TRBV27
j_call: TRBJ1-2

cdr3_aa: CASSQDLGQGFREQFF
v_call: TRBV14
j_call: TRBJ2-1

cdr3_aa: CASSPQGSGFSYNEQFF
v_call: TRBV27
j_call: TRBJ2-1

cdr3_aa: CASSADRSNTEAFF
v_call: TRBV6-1
j_call: TRBJ1-1

cdr3_aa: CAISESERGPGYTF
v_call: TRBV10-3
j_call: TRBJ1-2

cdr3_aa: CASGSSGAPYNEQFF
v_call: TRBV12-5
j_call: TRBJ2-1

cdr3_aa: CASSYDNYEQYF
v_call: TRBV7-2
j_call: TRBJ2-7

cdr3_aa: CAISSDRTDTQHF
v_call: TRBV10-3
j_call: .

cdr3_aa: CASSGQGATDTQYF
v_call: TRBV2
j_call: TRBJ2-3

cdr3_aa: CASSGGTGPYEQYF
v_call: TRBV6-6
j_call: TRBJ2-7

cdr3_aa: CASSFLGEAEKLFF
v_call: TRBV27
j_call: TRBJ1-4

cdr3_aa: CASSYDRAHEQYF
v_call: TRBV6-2/TRBV6-3
j_call: TRBJ2-7

cdr3_aa: CASSSTIAGGGEQFF
v_call: TRBV7-3
j_call: TRBJ2-1

cdr3_aa: CAASGQGAPDTQYF
v_call: TRBV24-1
j_call: TRBJ2-3

cdr3_aa: CASSPTSAGRNTGELFF
v_call: TRBV5-1
j_call: TRBJ2-2

cdr3_aa: CASSLAQSNYGYTF
v_call: TRBV7-9
j_call: TRBJ1-2

cdr3_aa: CASSTGSRENQPQHF
v_call: TRBV2
j_call: TRBJ1-5

cdr3_aa: CASRTSAGEQFF
v_call: TRBV12-3/TRBV12-4
j_call: TRBJ2-1

cdr3_aa: CASSLRGFDGYTF
v_call: TRBV7-2
j_call: TRBJ1-2

cdr3_aa: CASSLDGRGIDNSPLHF
v_call: TRBV5-1
j_call: TRBJ1-6

cdr3_aa: CASSQLLGGEEAQYF
v_call: TRBV12-3/TRBV12-4
j_call: TRBJ2-5

cdr3_aa: CASSLAEGRDYEQYF
v_call: TRBV5-1
j_call: TRBJ2-7

cdr3_aa: CASSQTPGQGSSPLHF
v_call: TRBV6-5
j_call: TRBJ1-6

cdr3_aa: CSAQGAGETQYF
v_call: TRBV29-1
j_call: TRBJ2-5

cdr3_aa: CASSQGSGNNEQFF
v_call: TRBV7-2
j_call: TRBJ2-1

cdr3_aa: CSARFSEGEAFF
v_call: TRBV20-1
j_call: TRBJ1-1

cdr3_aa: CASSDLERGGNEQFF
v_call: TRBV25-1
j_call: TRBJ2-1

cdr3_aa: CSVEGGHEQYF
v_call: TRBV29-1
j_call: TRBJ2-7

cdr3_aa: CASSQDGRWDDEQFF
v_call: TRBV14
j_call: TRBJ2-1

cdr3_aa: CASSFDIGDQPQHF
v_call: TRBV5-1
j_call: TRBJ1-5

cdr3_aa: CASSATLSYEQYF
v_call: TRBV2
j_call: TRBJ2-7

cdr3_aa: CASSFRTTGTQYF
v_call: TRBV7-9
j_call: TRBJ2-5

cdr3_aa: CSALLVEETQYF
v_call: TRBV20-1
j_call: TRBJ2-5